The clone carrying this T cell receptor (beta chain) was detected many times. What it binds is unknown. This entry belongs to a study of T-cell reconstitution after alpha-beta-depleted transplantation in children. Study-level points and caveats: Expanded graft clones numbering several hundred reportedly gave rise to alpha-beta T cells about two months after transplant.

The ends lost 4 bases at V and 6 bases at J; junction bases unmatched: 8. Germline CDR1 LGHNA, CDR2 YSLEER. This CDR3 has 15 amino acids. It was with unique molecular identifiers that the TCRbeta library was prepared. TCRdb analysed the PCR reads with MiXCR anew, one entry per CDR3 protein. The sample holds 600,000 or so distinct CDR3 sequences, under 30% seen once. Sequencing was performed on PBMCs, mostly from graft donor cells, taken 360 days after TCRalphabeta/CD19-depleted stem cell transplant. The chain is built from TRBV4-3 and TRBJ2-1; 8 bases match TRBD2. The receptor was derived from a boy younger than two who had a stem cell transplant for acute myeloid leukemia, so the T cells may come from the graft donor. The CDR3: CASSPGAGVVNEQFF. As DNA, the CDR3 is TGCGCCAGCAGCCCAGGAGCGGGGGTGGTCAATGAGCAGTTCTTC.